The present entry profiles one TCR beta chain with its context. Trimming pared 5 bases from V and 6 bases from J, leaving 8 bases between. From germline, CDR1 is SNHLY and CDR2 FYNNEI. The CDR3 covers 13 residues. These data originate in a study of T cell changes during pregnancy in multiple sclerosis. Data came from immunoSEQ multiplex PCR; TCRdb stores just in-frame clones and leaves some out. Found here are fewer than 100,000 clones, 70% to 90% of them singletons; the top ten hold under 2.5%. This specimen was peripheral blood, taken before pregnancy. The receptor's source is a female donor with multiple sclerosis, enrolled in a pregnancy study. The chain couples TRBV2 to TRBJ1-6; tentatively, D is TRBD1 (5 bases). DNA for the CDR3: TGTGCCAGCAGTAACCAGGGTAATTCACCCCTCCACTTT. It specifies CASSNQGNSPLHF.